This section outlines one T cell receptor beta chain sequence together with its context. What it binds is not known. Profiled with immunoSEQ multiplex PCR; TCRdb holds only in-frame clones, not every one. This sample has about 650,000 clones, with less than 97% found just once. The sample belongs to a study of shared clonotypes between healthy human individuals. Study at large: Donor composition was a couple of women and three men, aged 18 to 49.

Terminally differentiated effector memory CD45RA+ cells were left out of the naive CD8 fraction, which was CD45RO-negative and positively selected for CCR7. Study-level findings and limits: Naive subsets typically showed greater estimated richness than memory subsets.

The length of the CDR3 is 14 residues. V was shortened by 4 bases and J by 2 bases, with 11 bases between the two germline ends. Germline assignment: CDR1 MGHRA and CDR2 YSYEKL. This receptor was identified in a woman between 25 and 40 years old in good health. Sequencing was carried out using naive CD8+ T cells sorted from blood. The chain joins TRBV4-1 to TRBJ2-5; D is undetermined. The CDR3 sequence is CASSPARPQETQYF. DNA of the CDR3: TGCGCCAGCAGCCCCGCGCGGCCACAAGAGACCCAGTACTTC.